This T cell receptor (beta chain) is drawn from a study of response to subunit inactivated influenza vaccine. With respect to this clonotype: Its specificity is unknown.

TCRdb re-called the RT-PCR reads with MiXCR, one entry per CDR3 protein. Here the sample spans over 400,000 distinct CDR3 sequences, over 9.5% being singletons. Findings and caveats of the study: The authors suggested that every seasonal influenza vaccination recruits few new T cells.

The germline V gene encodes CDR1 ENHRY and CDR2 SYGVKD. The V segment lost 2 bases and the J segment 8 bases; nucleotides outside the gene matches: 3. The CDR3 totals 14 residues. The receptor was isolated from a man between 50 and 59 years old who received an inactivated influenza vaccine. V gene TRBV10-3 combines with J gene TRBJ2-1; 10 bases agree with TRBD2. The sequencing used PBMCs from blood, collected about 40 days after vaccination. The CDR3 DNA reads TGTGCCATCAGTGAGAGCGGGAGGGCCTATGAGCAGTTCTTC. It translates to CAISESGRAYEQFF.